This record covers a single T cell receptor beta chain. Its antigen is not known. V gave up 6 bases and J gave up 1 base, with 7 bases separating them. Germline V lookup: CDR1 LNHNV, CDR2 YYDKDF (reference sequence). This CDR3 has 14 amino acids. The data originate from a study of memory CD4+ T cells and cytomegalovirus serostatus. Study in general: This sample comes from healthy Belgian adults, 8 to 10 CMV seropositive, under 25 seronegative. General study results and limits: A US-trained random forest predicted CMV serostatus with median AUC around 0.93.

The sort gate was single viable CD3+CD4+CD8-CD45RO+ cells for memory CD4+ T cells. After thawing, CD4+ T cells were positively selected. In the authors' workflow: After removing out-of-frame reads, 2,204,828 distinct TCRbeta sequences remained. Assay: immunoSEQ multiplex PCR; the TCRdb copy retains only in-frame clones and omits some. V, J and clone size are taken as reported in that table, and D and trimming were inferred from the DNA itself. This table holds 35,000 to 45,000 clones, about 85% found once. The chain carries TRBV15 and TRBJ2-6; D gene ambiguous. Sequencing was carried out using memory CD4+ T cells from blood. The sequence was obtained from an adult in good health and CMV-seronegative. CDR3: CATSDQSGANVLTF. The CDR3 coding sequence is TGTGCCACCAGTGATCAATCTGGGGCCAACGTCCTGACTTTC.